A selection of T cell receptor beta chains follows, all from one sample in a study of radiation and T cells in renal cell carcinoma. Sequencing was performed with immunoSEQ multiplex PCR; in TCRdb, only in-frame clones are kept and a portion is missing. Seen here are 130,000 to 150,000 clones, around nine tenths observed once, and the top ten hold about 17%. This material consisted of blood, taken from a patient whose treatment included radiotherapy and nephrectomy. The receptors stem from a woman aged 45-65 years with renal cell carcinoma. The CDR3 runs from the conserved cysteine through the conserved F or W. D genes are given only for firm matches. Clone size appears in some rows only: once, few, many, or a class for an expanded clone.

TRBD2	TRBV28	TRBJ2-7	-	TGTGCCAGCAGGGGGGCTAGCGGGGCTAAGGCTCCTTACGAGCAGTACTTC	CASRGASGAKAPYEQYF
-	TRBV15	TRBJ1-1	-	TGTGCCACCAGCAGAGATTTTCAGACGCCGGCGGCTTTCTTT	CATSRDFQTPAAFF
-	TRBV6-5	TRBJ2-1	-	TGTGCCAGCAGTCCCATCGAGGGGATGGGGGAGTTCTTC	CASSPIEGMGEFF
-	TRBV7-9	TRBJ1-6	-	TGTGCCAGCAGCCCCCACCGGGACTTGGGTTCACCCCTCCACTTT	CASSPHRDLGSPLHF
TRBD1	TRBV5-1	TRBJ1-1	-	TGCGCCAGCAGCTTAACGTCTAAAGACAGGGGGCGTGGCACTGAAGCTTTCTTT	CASSLTSKDRGRGTEAFF
TRBD1	TRBV10-2	TRBJ1-1	-	TGCGCCAGCAGCCCACAGGGGATTGAAGCTTTCTTT	CASSPQGIEAFF
TRBD2	TRBV9	TRBJ2-3	-	TGTGCCAGCAGCGACAAAACGGGAGGGCCGTCCATCGCAGATACGCAGTATTTT	CASSDKTGGPSIADTQYF
-	TRBV14	TRBJ2-1	-	TGTGCCAGCAGCCGGAGAGGGTCCTACAATGAGCAGTTCTTC	CASSRRGSYNEQFF
-	TRBV11-2	TRBJ1-4	-	TGTGCCAGCAGCTTAGAAGGGGGGGGCCGGGGCGAAAAACTGTTTTTT	CASSLEGGGRGEKLFF
-	TRBV7-8	TRBJ2-1	-	TGTGCCAGCAGCTTGACCCTAGCTTTCGATGAGCAGTTCTTC	CASSLTLAFDEQFF
-	TRBV9	TRBJ1-2	-	TGTGCCAGCAGCCCAGGACCGCCTGGCGGCTACACCTTC	CASSPGPPGGYTF
-	TRBV7-9	TRBJ2-3	once	TGTGCCAGCAGCTTAGGGTCAGGGGTTGCCACAGATACGCAGTATTTT	CASSLGSGVATDTQYF
-	TRBV19	TRBJ1-1	once	TGTGCCAGTAAGCCGGGAAGGGGGAACACTGAAGCTTTCTTT	CASKPGRGNTEAFF
-	TRBV7-6	TRBJ1-1	-	TGTGCCAGCAGCCACGGAGGAACATTTGCGAACACTGAAGCTTTCTTT	CASSHGGTFANTEAFF
-	TRBV5-4	TRBJ1-1	-	TGTGCCAGCAGCCTCCCTGGACAAGCGAACACTGAAGCTTTCTTT	CASSLPGQANTEAFF
-	TRBV7-2	TRBJ2-7	-	TGTGCCAGCAGCTTAGGGGACTCGTTATCCTACGAGCAGTACTTC	CASSLGDSLSYEQYF
-	TRBV5-5	TRBJ1-1	-	TGTGCCAGCAGCCGTTCGTCTGAGGCGGGAGTGAACACTGAAGCTTTCTTT	CASSRSSEAGVNTEAFF
TRBD2	TRBV28	TRBJ2-5	-	TGTGCCAGCAGTTTGATGAGGCGGGAGGTCCCCGGGGCCCAGTACTTC	CASSLMRREVPGAQYF
TRBD2	TRBV19	TRBJ2-5	once	TGTGCCAGTAGTGCGTGGACTAGCGGGAGGAAGGAGACCCAGTACTTC	CASSAWTSGRKETQYF
TRBD2	TRBV4-3	TRBJ2-3	-	TGCGCTGCAGCGGGGAGTCTAACAGATACGCAGTATTTT	CAAAGSLTDTQYF
-	TRBV15	TRBJ1-2	-	TGTGCCACCAGCAAGGGGGTAAACTATGGCTACACCTTC	CATSKGVNYGYTF
-	TRBV7-3	TRBJ2-5	once	TGTGCCAGCAGCCCTCGCAGGGAAGAGACCCAGTACTTC	CASSPRREETQYF
-	TRBV5-4	TRBJ2-1	-	TGTGCCAGCAGCTTGGGTAGCTCCTACAATGAGCAGTTCTTC	CASSLGSSYNEQFF
TRBD2	TRBV5-1	TRBJ2-7	-	TGCGCCAGCACCTACGCGGGAGGCTCCTACGAGCAGTACTTC	CASTYAGGSYEQYF
-	TRBV5-1	TRBJ2-7	-	TGCGCCAGCAGCCCGAGAACGGCCCCCGAGCAGTACTTC	CASSPRTAPEQYF
TRBD1	TRBV30	TRBJ1-2	-	TGTGCCTGGAGTCACAGGGGGCAAGATGGCTACACCTTC	CAWSHRGQDGYTF
-	TRBV11-2	TRBJ2-5	-	TGTGCCAGCAGCTTAGATCCGACAGATCTAGAGACCCAGTACTTC	CASSLDPTDLETQYF
-	TRBV6-6	TRBJ1-3	-	TGTGCCAGCAGTCAGACTGCGAGCTCTGGAAACACCATATATTTT	CASSQTASSGNTIYF
TRBD2	TRBV7-9	TRBJ2-7	-	TGTGCCAGCAGCTTAGGGGGACTAGTCGGCGAGCAGTACTTC	CASSLGGLVGEQYF
-	TRBV5-4	TRBJ2-1	-	TGTGCCAGCAGCCCGGACGTCAAGGACGATGAGCAGTTCTTC	CASSPDVKDDEQFF
-	TRBV4-1	TRBJ1-2	-	TGCGCCAGCAGCCAAGCGGCAGGGGCCGGAGCTAACTATGGCTACACCTTC	CASSQAAGAGANYGYTF
-	TRBV4-3	TRBJ2-1	-	TGCGCCAGCAGCCCAGTAGTAGCGAGCGGGTATGGAAATGAGCAGTTCTTC	CASSPVVASGYGNEQFF
-	TRBV7-9	TRBJ1-5	-	TGTGCCAGCAGCCCCTCGGGAGGAAATCAGCCCCAGCATTTT	CASSPSGGNQPQHF
-	TRBV5-6	TRBJ1-4	-	TGTGCCAGCAGCTCTTCAGCTGCAACTAATGAAAAACTGTTTTTT	CASSSSAATNEKLFF
-	TRBV5-4	TRBJ2-4	-	TGTGCCAGCAGCTCTAAATCGAACTCCAAAAACATTCAGTACTTC	CASSSKSNSKNIQYF
-	TRBV9	TRBJ2-2	-	TGTGCCAGCAGCGCCTCTTCCGGGGCGGTGGCCGGGGAGCTGTTTTTT	CASSASSGAVAGELFF
-	TRBV5-3	TRBJ1-5	few	TGTGCCAGAAGCTTTCACAGGACTAATCAGCCCCAGCATTTT	CARSFHRTNQPQHF
-	TRBV28	TRBJ1-5	-	TGTGCCAGCAGTCCCGAGGGACTTTTTCAGCCCCAGCATTTT	CASSPEGLFQPQHF
-	TRBV19	TRBJ1-5	-	TGTGCCAGTAGTAGACAAACAGGGACCTCAAATCAGCCCCAGCATTTT	CASSRQTGTSNQPQHF
-	TRBV14	TRBJ1-2	-	TGTGCCAGCAGCCAAGATTGGGGGTATAGTGGCTACACCTTC	CASSQDWGYSGYTF
-	TRBV13	TRBJ2-1	-	TGTGCCAGCAGCTTGGGAGACTCCTACAATGAGCAGTTCTTC	CASSLGDSYNEQFF
-	TRBV30	TRBJ1-5	few	TGTGCCTGGAGGGTAAGGGCGGGCCAGCCCCAGCATTTT	CAWRVRAGQPQHF
-	TRBV29-1	TRBJ1-1	-	TGCAGCGTTGAAGTATCTTTTGAAGCTTTCTTT	CSVEVSFEAFF
-	TRBV18	TRBJ2-7	-	TGTGCCAGCTCACCGAACAGGGAAAGGGCCGAGCAGTACTTC	CASSPNRERAEQYF
-	TRBV10-3	TRBJ2-7	once	TGTGCCATCAGTGAGTCTCCAACCCTCGGCTACGAGCAGTACTTC	CAISESPTLGYEQYF
-	TRBV25-1	TRBJ1-4	-	TGTGCCAGCAGTGAGGGTGGGTTCAGTGAAAAACTGTTTTTT	CASSEGGFSEKLFF
-	TRBV5-5	TRBJ1-3	-	TGTGCCAGCAGCTGGACAGTTGGAAACACCATATATTTT	CASSWTVGNTIYF
-	TRBV19	TRBJ1-1	-	TGTGCCAGTAGTGCCCCAGAAGTTGTGAACACTGAAGCTTTCTTT	CASSAPEVVNTEAFF
-	TRBV11-2	TRBJ2-5	-	TGTGCCAGCAGCTTAGATCGGGAGACCCAGTACTTC	CASSLDRETQYF
-	TRBV6-5	TRBJ1-1	-	TGTGCCAGCAGTTACTACGGGGAAGGCACTGAAGCTTTCTTT	CASSYYGEGTEAFF
-	TRBV19	TRBJ1-1	-	TGTGCCAGTACCTATAGAGACGGAGAAGCTTTCTTT	CASTYRDGEAFF
-	TRBV19	TRBJ2-5	-	TGTGCCAGTAGTAGATCGAGGGGAGGGGGCCAAGAGACCCAGTACTTC	CASSRSRGGGQETQYF
-	TRBV7-8	TRBJ1-1	-	TGTGCCAGCAGGTCGGGAGGGGGGAGTGAAGCTTTCTTT	CASRSGGGSEAFF
-	TRBV28	TRBJ2-3	-	TGTGCCAGCAGTGGTCGGACAGCCGCCCCTCCGCAGTATTTT	CASSGRTAAPPQYF
-	TRBV19	TRBJ2-1	-	TGTGCCAGCAGCTTGGTCGACAATGAGCAGTTCTTC	CASSLVDNEQFF
-	TRBV2	TRBJ2-1	-	TGTGCCAGCAGTGAGCCACCTCCGCTCAATGAGCAGTTCTTC	CASSEPPPLNEQFF
TRBD1	TRBV28	TRBJ1-4	-	TGTGCCAGCAGCGGGGGACAGGGTGGAGAAAAACTGTTTTTT	CASSGGQGGEKLFF
-	TRBV6-6	TRBJ2-7	-	TGTGCCAGCAGTAGGGGTTACGAGCAGTACTTC	CASSRGYEQYF
TRBD1	TRBV4-3	TRBJ1-1	few	TGCGCCAGCAGCCAAGGCCGACAGGGCCGAAAAGCTTTCTTT	CASSQGRQGRKAFF